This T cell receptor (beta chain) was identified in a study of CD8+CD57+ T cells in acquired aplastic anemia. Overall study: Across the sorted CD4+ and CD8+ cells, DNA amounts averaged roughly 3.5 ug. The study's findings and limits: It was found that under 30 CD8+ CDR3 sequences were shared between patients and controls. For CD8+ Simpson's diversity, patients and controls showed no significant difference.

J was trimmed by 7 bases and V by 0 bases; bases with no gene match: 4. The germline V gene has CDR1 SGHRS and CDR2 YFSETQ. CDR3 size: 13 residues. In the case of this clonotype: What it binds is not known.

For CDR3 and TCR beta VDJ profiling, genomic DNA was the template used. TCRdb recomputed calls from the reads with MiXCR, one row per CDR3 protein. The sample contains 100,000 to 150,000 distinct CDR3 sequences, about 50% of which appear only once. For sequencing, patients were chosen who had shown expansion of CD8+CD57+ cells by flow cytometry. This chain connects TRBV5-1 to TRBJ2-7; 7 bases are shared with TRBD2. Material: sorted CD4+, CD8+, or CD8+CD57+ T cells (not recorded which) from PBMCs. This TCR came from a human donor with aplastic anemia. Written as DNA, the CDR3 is TGCGCCAGCAGCTTGGCCGGGGGACTAGAGCAGTACTTC. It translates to CASSLAGGLEQYF.